This TCR delta chain was recovered during a study of gamma-delta T cells after stem cell transplantation. TCRdb re-processed the RT-PCR reads using CATT. The sample carries more than 4,500 delta-chain clones, around 9.6% recorded once. Germline lookup yields CDR1 GEAIGNYY and CDR2 EKD. The CDR3 extends over 18 amino acids. Concerning this clone itself: A read error may produce the germline difference seen at one junction end.

Sequencing was carried out using gamma-delta T cells. The V gene is TRDV2, the J gene TRDJ1; 10 bases are a match to TRDD3. The TCR was taken from a human donor. It is not recorded whose cells these are; they may come from a transplant donor. The CDR3 reads CACGTVPRGGYATDKLIF. The CDR3 bases are TGTGCCTGTGGCACCGTGCCCCGAGGGGGATACGCCACCGATAAACTCATCTTT.